Sequencing of this T cell receptor beta chain was carried out in a study of T cells after yellow fever vaccination. The overall study: Any fraction with a low cell number was prepared using SMART-Seq v4 Ultra Low Input. General observations from the study: A secondary response was less intense yet reached its peak sooner, at day 5 versus 15. Primary-vaccination clones mostly resurfaced post-booster (nearly 97% CD4, more than 85% CD8).

Only a few counts were recorded for this clonotype. Antigen unknown. Template-switching 5'RACE yielded the TCR cDNA; a universal primer site and UMIs were added in the process. TCRdb analysed the 5' RACE reads with MiXCR anew, one entry per CDR3 protein. The table shows 300,000 to 450,000 distinct CDR3 sequences, with roughly 6.2% occurring only once. The source was PBMCs, collected 5 days after the yellow fever booster vaccination. The clonotype originates from a man under 40 who received the YFV17D yellow fever vaccine.

CDR3 in DNA: TGCAGTGCTAGAGATTTGGCGGGAGGGGGGGGACATGAGCAGTTCTTC. This translates into CSARDLAGGGGHEQFF. The chain has TRBV20-1 and TRBJ2-1; TRBD2 aligns across 9 bases. V was clipped by 0 bases and J by 8 bases; unmatched bases: 11. The CDR3 runs to 16 residues. Germline CDR1 DFQATT, CDR2 SNEGSKA (reference sequence).